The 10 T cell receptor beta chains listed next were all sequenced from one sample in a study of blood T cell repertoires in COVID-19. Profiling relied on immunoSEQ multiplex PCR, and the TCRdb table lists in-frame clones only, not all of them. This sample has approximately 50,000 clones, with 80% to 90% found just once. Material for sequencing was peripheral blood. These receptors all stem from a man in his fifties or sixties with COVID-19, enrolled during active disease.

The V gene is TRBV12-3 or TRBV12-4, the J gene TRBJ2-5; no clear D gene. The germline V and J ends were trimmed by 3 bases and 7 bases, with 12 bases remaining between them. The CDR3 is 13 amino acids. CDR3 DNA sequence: TGTGCCAGCAGTTTTGCTCCCCCGGGGACCCAGTACTTC. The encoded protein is CASSFAPPGTQYF.

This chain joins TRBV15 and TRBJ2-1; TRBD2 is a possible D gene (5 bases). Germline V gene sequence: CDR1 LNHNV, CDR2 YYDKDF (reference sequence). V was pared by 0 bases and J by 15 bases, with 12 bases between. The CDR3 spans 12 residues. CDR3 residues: CATSRDFGGRFF. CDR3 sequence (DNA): TGTGCCACCAGCAGAGATTTTGGAGGTCGGTTCTTC.

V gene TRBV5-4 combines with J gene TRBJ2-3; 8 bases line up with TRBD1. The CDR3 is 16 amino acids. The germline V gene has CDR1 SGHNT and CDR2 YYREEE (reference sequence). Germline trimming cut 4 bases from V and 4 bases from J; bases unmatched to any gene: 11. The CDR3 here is CASSPGQGAQADTQYF. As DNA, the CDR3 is TGTGCCAGCAGCCCCGGGCAGGGGGCGCAGGCAGATACGCAGTATTTT.

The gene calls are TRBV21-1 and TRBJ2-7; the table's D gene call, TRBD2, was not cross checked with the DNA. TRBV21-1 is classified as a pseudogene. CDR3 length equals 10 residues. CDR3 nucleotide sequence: TGTGCCAGGAAGAGCTACGAGCAGTACTTC. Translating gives CARKSYEQYF.

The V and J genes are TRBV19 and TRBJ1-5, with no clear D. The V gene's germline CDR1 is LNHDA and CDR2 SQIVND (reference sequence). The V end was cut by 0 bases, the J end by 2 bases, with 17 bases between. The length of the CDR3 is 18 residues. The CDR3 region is CASSIETLGAWGNQPQHF. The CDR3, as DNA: TGTGCCAGTAGTATAGAGACCCTGGGCGCCTGGGGCAATCAGCCCCAGCATTTT.

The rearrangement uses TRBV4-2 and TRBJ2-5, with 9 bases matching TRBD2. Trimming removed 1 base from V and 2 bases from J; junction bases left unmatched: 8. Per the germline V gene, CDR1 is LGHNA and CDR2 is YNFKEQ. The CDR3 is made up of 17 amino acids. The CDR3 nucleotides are TGTGCCAGCAGCCAAGGACTAGCGGCCGGGGGACAAGAGACCCAGTACTTC. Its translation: CASSQGLAAGGQETQYF.

CDR3 DNA sequence: TGTGCCAGCAGCGTAGACTGGGCTAGCGGGATAACCTACGAGCAGTACTTC. This gives the protein CASSVDWASGITYEQYF. The chain employs TRBV9 and TRBJ2-7, with 9 nucleotides matching TRBD2. The CDR3 length is 17 residues. J gave up 2 bases and V 0 bases, and 9 bases lay outside the gene matches. Germline V gene data show CDR1 as SGDLS and CDR2 as YYNGEE.

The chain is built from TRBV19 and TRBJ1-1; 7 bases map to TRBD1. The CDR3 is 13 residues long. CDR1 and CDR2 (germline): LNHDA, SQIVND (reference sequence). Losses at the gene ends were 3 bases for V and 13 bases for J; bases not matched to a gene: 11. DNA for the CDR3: TGTGCCAGTAGTATGATTGAAAGGGGGCGTCTTTTCTTT. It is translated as CASSMIERGRLFF.

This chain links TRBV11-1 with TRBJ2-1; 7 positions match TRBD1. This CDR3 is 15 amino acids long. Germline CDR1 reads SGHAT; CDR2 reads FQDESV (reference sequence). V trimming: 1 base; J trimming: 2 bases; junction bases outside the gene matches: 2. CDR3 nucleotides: TGTGCCAGCAGCTTAGAACAGGGGCCCTACAATGAGCAGTTCTTC. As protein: CASSLEQGPYNEQFF.

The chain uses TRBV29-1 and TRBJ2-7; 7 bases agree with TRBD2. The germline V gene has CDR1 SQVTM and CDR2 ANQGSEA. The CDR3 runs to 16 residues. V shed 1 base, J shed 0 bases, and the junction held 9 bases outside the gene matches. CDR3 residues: CSVEAPSGASSYEQYF. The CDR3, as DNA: TGCAGCGTTGAAGCGCCCAGCGGGGCCAGCTCCTACGAGCAGTACTTC.